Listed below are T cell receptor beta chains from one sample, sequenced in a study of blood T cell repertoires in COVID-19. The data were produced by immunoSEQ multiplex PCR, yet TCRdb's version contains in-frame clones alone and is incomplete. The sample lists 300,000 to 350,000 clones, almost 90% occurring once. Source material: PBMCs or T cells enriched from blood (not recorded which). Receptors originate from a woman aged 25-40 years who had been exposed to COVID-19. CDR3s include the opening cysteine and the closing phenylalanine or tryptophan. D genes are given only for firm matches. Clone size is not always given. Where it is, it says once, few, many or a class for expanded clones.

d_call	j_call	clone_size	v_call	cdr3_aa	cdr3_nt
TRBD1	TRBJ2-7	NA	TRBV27	CASSAGQGISYEQYF	TGTGCCAGCAGCGCTGGACAGGGAATCTCCTACGAGCAGTACTTC
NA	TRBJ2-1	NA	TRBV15	CATSRDSQGGEQFF	TGTGCCACCAGCAGAGATAGCCAGGGCGGTGAGCAGTTCTTC
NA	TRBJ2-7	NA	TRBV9	CASSVGGGPEQYF	TGTGCCAGCAGCGTAGGGGGCGGACCAGAGCAGTACTTC
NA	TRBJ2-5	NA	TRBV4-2	CASSQESSETQYF	TGTGCCAGCAGCCAAGAGTCGTCTGAGACCCAGTACTTC
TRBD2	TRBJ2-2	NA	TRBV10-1	CASSPGLAVNTGELFF	TGCGCCAGCAGTCCTGGACTAGCGGTCAACACCGGGGAGCTGTTTTTT
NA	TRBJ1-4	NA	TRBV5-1	CASSLAFTTNEKLFF	TGCGCCAGCAGCTTGGCCTTTACAACTAATGAAAAACTGTTTTTT
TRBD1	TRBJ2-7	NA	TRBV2	CASGPTGGGYEQYF	TGTGCCAGCGGGCCGACAGGGGGGGGGTACGAGCAGTACTTC
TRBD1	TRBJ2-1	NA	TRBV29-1	CSVSLQGADYNEQFF	TGCAGCGTCTCCCTCCAGGGGGCGGACTACAATGAGCAGTTCTTC
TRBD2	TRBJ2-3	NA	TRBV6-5	CASSPSGISGTQYF	TGTGCCAGCAGTCCTAGCGGGATTTCGGGTACGCAGTATTTT
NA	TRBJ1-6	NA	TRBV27	CASSLRYRVGSPLHF	TGTGCCAGCAGTTTAAGGTACAGGGTCGGTTCACCCCTCCACTTT
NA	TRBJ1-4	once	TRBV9	CASSTRGGHEKLFF	TGTGCCAGCAGCACCAGGGGAGGGCATGAAAAACTGTTTTTT
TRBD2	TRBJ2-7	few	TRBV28	CASSGLVREQYF	TGTGCCAGCTCGGGACTAGTTCGCGAGCAGTACTTC
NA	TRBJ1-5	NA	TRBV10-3	CAISESAGLYQPQHF	TGTGCCATCAGTGAGTCGGCAGGTTTATACCAGCCCCAGCATTTT
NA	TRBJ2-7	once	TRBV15	CATSRGEEFYEQYF	TGTGCCACCAGCAGGGGCGAAGAGTTCTACGAGCAGTACTTC
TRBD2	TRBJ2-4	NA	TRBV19	CASSHGTRNNIQYF	TGTGCCAGTAGTCATGGGACTAGAAACAACATTCAGTACTTC
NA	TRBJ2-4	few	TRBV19	CASSIGFSGKNIQYF	TGTGCCAGTAGTATAGGGTTTTCGGGCAAAAACATTCAGTACTTC
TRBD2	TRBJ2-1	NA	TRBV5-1	CASSSLSGGDNEQFF	TGCGCCAGCAGCTCCCTATCGGGGGGGGACAATGAGCAGTTCTTC
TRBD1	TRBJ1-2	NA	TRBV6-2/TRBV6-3	CASSPTGAYGYTF	TGTGCCAGCAGCCCCACAGGGGCCTATGGCTACACCTTC
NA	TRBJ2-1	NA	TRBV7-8	CASSLARDSGSYNEQFF	TGTGCCAGCAGCTTAGCGCGGGATAGCGGATCCTACAATGAGCAGTTCTTC
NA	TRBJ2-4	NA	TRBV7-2	CASSFSMGELASLDF	TGTGCCAGCAGCTTCTCAATGGGAGAGCTAGCGAGTTTAGACTTC
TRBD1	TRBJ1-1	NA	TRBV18	CASSPPDRDEAFF	TGTGCCAGCTCACCCCCGGACAGGGATGAAGCTTTCTTT
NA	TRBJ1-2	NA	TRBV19	CASSMARGYGYTF	TGTGCCAGTAGTATGGCCAGGGGCTATGGCTACACCTTC
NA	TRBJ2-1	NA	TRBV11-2	CASSFPVNYNEQFF	TGTGCCAGCAGCTTTCCGGTAAATTACAATGAGCAGTTCTTC
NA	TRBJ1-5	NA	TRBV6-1	CASSEAGVQPQHF	TGTGCCAGCAGTGAAGCAGGGGTTCAGCCCCAGCATTTT
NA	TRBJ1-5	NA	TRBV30	CAWCPGLDQPQHF	TGTGCCTGGTGCCCGGGATTAGATCAGCCCCAGCATTTT
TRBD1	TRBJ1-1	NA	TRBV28	CASLDSTGGGTEAFF	TGTGCCAGTTTGGATTCGACAGGGGGCGGCACTGAAGCTTTCTTT
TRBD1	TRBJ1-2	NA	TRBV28	CASSLSKVVGQGYGYTF	TGTGCCAGCAGTTTGTCGAAGGTTGTGGGACAGGGATATGGCTACACCTTC
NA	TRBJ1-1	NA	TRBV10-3	CAIGGGNTEAFF	TGTGCCATCGGGGGGGGCAACACTGAAGCTTTCTTT
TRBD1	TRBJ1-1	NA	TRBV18	CASSKDRDTEAFF	TGTGCCAGCTCAAAAGACAGGGACACTGAAGCTTTCTTT
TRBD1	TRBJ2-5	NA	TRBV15	CATSRAGGSGETQYF	TGTGCCACCAGCAGAGCAGGGGGCTCCGGGGAGACCCAGTACTTC
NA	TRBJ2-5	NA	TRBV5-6	CASSLGVSGYNAYF	TGTGCCAGCAGCTTGGGGGTTAGCGGTTACAATGCGTACTTC
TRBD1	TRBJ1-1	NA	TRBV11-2	CASSTRQGASTTRNTEAFF	TGTGCCAGCAGCACTAGACAGGGGGCCTCAACTACGCGAAACACTGAAGCTTTCTTT
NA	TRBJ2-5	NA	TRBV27	CASSLRTGLFQETQYF	TGTGCCAGCAGTCTGCGTACAGGGTTATTCCAAGAGACCCAGTACTTC
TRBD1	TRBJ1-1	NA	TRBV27	CASSHDRAGTEAFF	TGTGCCAGCAGTCACGACAGGGCTGGCACTGAAGCTTTCTTT
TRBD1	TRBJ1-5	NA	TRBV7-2	CASSLVGGGNQPQHF	TGTGCCAGCAGCTTAGTAGGGGGCGGCAATCAGCCCCAGCATTTT
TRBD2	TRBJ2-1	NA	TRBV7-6	CASSLASREGPYNEQFF	TGTGCCAGCAGCTTAGCATCCCGGGAGGGCCCGTACAATGAGCAGTTCTTC
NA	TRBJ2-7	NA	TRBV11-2	CASSLLVGRRGYEQYF	TGTGCCAGCAGCTTATTGGTTGGACGTCGGGGGTACGAGCAGTACTTC
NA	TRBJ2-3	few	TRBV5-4	CASSVQGASTDTQYF	TGTGCCAGCAGCGTACAGGGCGCTAGCACAGATACGCAGTATTTT
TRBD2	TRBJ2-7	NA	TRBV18	CASSLQAGPAYEQYF	TGTGCCAGCTCCCTTCAAGCGGGACCTGCCTACGAGCAGTACTTC
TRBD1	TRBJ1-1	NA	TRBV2	CASQGQMNTEAFF	TGTGCCAGCCAGGGACAGATGAACACTGAAGCTTTCTTT
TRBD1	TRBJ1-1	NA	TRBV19	CASSIAGTALEAFF	TGTGCCAGTAGTATTGCCGGGACAGCCCTTGAAGCTTTCTTT
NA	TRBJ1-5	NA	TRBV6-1	CASSDYAGGGNQPQHF	TGTGCCAGCAGTGATTATGCAGGAGGAGGCAATCAGCCCCAGCATTTT
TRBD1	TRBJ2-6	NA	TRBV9	CASSGRQGQLTGANVLTF	TGTGCCAGCAGCGGACGACAGGGACAATTAACTGGGGCCAACGTCCTGACTTTC
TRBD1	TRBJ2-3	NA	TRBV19	CASSADRGGTDTQYF	TGTGCCAGTAGTGCCGACAGGGGCGGGACAGATACGCAGTATTTT
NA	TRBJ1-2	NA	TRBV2	CASSGGRGGYTF	TGTGCCAGCAGTGGGGGTAGGGGTGGCTACACCTTC
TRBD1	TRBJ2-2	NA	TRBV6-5	CASSYWDRATGELFF	TGTGCCAGCAGTTACTGGGACAGGGCAACCGGGGAGCTGTTTTTT
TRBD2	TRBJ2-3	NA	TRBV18	CASSRGLAGGDTQYF	TGTGCCAGCTCAAGGGGGCTAGCGGGAGGAGATACGCAGTATTTT
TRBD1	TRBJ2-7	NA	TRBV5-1	CASSLEGQQGEQYF	TGCGCCAGCAGCTTGGAGGGACAGCAGGGCGAGCAGTACTTC
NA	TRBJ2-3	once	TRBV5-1	CASSSGGTSTDTQYF	TGCGCCAGCAGCTCAGGAGGGACTAGCACAGATACGCAGTATTTT
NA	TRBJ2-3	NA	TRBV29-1	CSVTGSNTDTQYF	TGCAGCGTGACAGGCTCAAACACAGATACGCAGTATTTT
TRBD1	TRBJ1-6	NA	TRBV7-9	CASSRDRGRSSPLHF	TGTGCCAGCAGCCGAGACAGGGGTAGGAGTTCACCCCTCCACTTT
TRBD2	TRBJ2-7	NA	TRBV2	CASSESLAGYYEQYF	TGTGCCAGCAGTGAAAGTCTAGCGGGGTACTACGAGCAGTACTTC
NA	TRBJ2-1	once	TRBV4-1	CASSQHEFSEQFF	TGCGCCAGCAGCCAGCACGAGTTTAGTGAGCAGTTCTTC
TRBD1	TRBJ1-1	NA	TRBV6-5	CASSSGTGMLAFF	TGTGCCAGCAGCTCCGGGACAGGGATGTTAGCTTTCTTT